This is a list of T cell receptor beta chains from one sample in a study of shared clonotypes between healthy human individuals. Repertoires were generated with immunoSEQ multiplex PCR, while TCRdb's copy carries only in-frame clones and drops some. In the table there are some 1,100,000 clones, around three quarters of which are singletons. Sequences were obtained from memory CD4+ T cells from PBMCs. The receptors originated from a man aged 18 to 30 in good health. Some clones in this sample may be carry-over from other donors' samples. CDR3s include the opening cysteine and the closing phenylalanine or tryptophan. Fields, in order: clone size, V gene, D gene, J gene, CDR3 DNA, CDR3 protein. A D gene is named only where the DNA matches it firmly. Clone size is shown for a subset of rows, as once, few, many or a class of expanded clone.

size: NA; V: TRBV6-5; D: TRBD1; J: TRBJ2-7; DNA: TGTGCCAGCAGTTACAGAGACAGGGGGTACGAGCAGTACTTC; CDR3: CASSYRDRGYEQYF
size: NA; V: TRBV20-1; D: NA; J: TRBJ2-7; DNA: TGCAGTGCTCCAGGCACTTACGAGCAGTACTTC; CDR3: CSAPGTYEQYF
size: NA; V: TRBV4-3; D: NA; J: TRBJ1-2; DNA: TGCGCCAGCAGCCTCGTAAGGGACGTAACCCGTTTGTATGGCTACACCTTC; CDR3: CASSLVRDVTRLYGYTF
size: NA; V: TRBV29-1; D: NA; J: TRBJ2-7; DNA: TGCAGCGTACGGGACACCACCTACGAGCAGTACTTC; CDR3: CSVRDTTYEQYF
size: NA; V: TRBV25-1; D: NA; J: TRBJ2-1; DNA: TGTGCCAGCAGTGAACCAGGACTCCTAGTTGGAGAGCAGTTCTTC; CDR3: CASSEPGLLVGEQFF
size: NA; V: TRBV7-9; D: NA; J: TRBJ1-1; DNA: TGTGCCAGCAGCTTTGAGTGGGGGGGCACTGAAGCTTTCTTT; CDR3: CASSFEWGGTEAFF
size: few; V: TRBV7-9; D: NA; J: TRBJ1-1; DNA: TGTGCCAGCAGCGGGCCCTCAGGGGTGTTGGACACTGAAGCTTTCTTT; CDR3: CASSGPSGVLDTEAFF
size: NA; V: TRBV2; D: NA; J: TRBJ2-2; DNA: TGTGCCACCGCCGACACCGGGGAGCTGTTTTTT; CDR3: CATADTGELFF
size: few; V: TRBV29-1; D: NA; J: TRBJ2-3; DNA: TGCAGCGGGACGTCCGACGATACGCAGTATTTT; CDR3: CSGTSDDTQYF
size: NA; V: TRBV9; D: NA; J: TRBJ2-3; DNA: TGTGCCAGCAGCGTAGCTATGGACGGTCCGCAGTATTTT; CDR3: CASSVAMDGPQYF
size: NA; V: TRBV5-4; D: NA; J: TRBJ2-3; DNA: TGTGCCAGCAGCCCTGACCTAGCGCTAGTTCTCGCAGATACGCAGTATTTT; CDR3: CASSPDLALVLADTQYF
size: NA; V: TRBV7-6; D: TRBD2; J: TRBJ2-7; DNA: TGTGCCAGCAGCCCATCGGGGACTAGAAATTCGGAGCAGTACTTC; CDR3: CASSPSGTRNSEQYF
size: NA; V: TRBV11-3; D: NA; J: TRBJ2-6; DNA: TGTGCCAGCAGCTTAGCCGGGGCTGGGGCCAACGTCCTGACTTTC; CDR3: CASSLAGAGANVLTF
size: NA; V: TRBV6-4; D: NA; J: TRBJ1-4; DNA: TGTGCCAGCAGCCCACAGGCAACTAATGAAAAACTGTTTTTT; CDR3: CASSPQATNEKLFF
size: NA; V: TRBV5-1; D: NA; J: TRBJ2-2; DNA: TGCGCCAGCAGCTCGACACCTAACACCGGGGAGCTGTTTTTT; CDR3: CASSSTPNTGELFF
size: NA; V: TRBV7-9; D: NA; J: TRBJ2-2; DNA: TGTGCCAGCAGCTTAATGGGCTCAACCGGGGAGCTGTTTTTT; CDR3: CASSLMGSTGELFF
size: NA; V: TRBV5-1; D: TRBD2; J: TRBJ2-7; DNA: TGCGCCAGCAGCCCACCTAGCGGGAGGGCCTACGAGCAGTACTTC; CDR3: CASSPPSGRAYEQYF
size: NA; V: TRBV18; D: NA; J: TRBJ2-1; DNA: TGTGCCAGCTCACCTGGGGAATACAATGAGCAGTTCTTC; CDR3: CASSPGEYNEQFF
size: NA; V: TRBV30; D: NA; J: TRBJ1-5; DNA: TGTGCCTGGAGGAACAGGGTGGATCAGCCCCAGCATTTT; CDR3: CAWRNRVDQPQHF
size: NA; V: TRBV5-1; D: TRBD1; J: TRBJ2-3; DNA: TGCGCCAGCAGCACCCAGGGGGGCACAGATACGCAGTATTTT; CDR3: CASSTQGGTDTQYF
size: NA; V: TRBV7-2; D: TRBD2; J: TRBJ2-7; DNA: TGTGCCAGCAGCTTAGGCGGGAGCGCAGGGGAGCAGTACTTC; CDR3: CASSLGGSAGEQYF
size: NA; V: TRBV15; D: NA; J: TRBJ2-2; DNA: TGTGCCACCAGCTCCAGGTTAGCGAGAGGTCTAGCCGGGGAGCTGTTTTTT; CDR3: CATSSRLARGLAGELFF
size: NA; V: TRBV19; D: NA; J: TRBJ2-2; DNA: TGTGCCAGTAGTCCCCGACTCCCTGCCGGGACCGGGGAGCTGTTTTTT; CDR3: CASSPRLPAGTGELFF
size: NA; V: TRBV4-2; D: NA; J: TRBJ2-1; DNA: TGTGCCAGCAGCCAAGAGGCTAGCGCCCGGCGGGTCTTC; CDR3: CASSQEASARRVF
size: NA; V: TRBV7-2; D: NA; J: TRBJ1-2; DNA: TGTGCCAGCAGCTTAGGTCGGAACTATGGCTACACCTTC; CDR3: CASSLGRNYGYTF
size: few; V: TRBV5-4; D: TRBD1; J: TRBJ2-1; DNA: TGTGCCAGCAGCCAGGAAACAGGGGGTCGTGAGCAGTTCTTC; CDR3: CASSQETGGREQFF
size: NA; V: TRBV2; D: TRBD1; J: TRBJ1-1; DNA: TGTGCCAGCAACCGCCGGGACAGGGGGCTTCCCACTGAAGCTTTCTTT; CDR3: CASNRRDRGLPTEAFF
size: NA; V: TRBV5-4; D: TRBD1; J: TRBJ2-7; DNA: TGTGCCAGCAGCGCGATGACAGGGGCTTCCTACGAGCAGTACTTC; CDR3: CASSAMTGASYEQYF
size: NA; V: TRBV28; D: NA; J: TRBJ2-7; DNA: TGTGCCAGCAGTTTACGGCGGGAGCAGTACTTC; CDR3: CASSLRREQYF
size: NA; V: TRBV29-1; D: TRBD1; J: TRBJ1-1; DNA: TGCAGCGTTGGCCGGACAGGGCTTAAGAACACTGAAGCTTTCTTT; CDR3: CSVGRTGLKNTEAFF
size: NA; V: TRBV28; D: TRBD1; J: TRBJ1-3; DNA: TGTGCCACCAAGACAGGGGGCGGAAACACCATATATTTT; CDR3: CATKTGGGNTIYF
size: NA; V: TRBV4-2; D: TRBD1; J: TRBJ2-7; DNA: TGTGCCAGCAGCACCGGGACAGGGACCTACGAGCAGTACTTC; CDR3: CASSTGTGTYEQYF
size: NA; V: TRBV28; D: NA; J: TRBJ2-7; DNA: TGTGCCAGCAGTTACGGAGAAGGGAAGGGAAGCTTC; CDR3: CASSYGEGKGSF
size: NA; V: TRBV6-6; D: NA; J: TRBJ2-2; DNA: TGTGCCAGCAGGGGCACCGGGGAGCTGTTTTTT; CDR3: CASRGTGELFF
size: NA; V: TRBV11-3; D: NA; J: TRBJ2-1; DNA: TGTGCCAGCAGCCCGTCTAACCAGGTTACCCTCAATGAGCAGTTCTTC; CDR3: CASSPSNQVTLNEQFF
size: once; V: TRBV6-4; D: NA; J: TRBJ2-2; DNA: TGTGCCAGCAGTCCGGACAGAACGAACACCGGGGAGCTGTTTTTT; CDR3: CASSPDRTNTGELFF
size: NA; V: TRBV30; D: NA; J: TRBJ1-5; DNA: TGTGCCTGGAGTGTTGCCGTTTATCAGCCCCAGCATTTT; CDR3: CAWSVAVYQPQHF
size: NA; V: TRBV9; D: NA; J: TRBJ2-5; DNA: TGTGCCAGCAGCGGCACCTGGGGGACCCAGTACTTC; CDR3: CASSGTWGTQYF
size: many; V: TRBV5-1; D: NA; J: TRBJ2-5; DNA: TGCGCCAGCAGCGTTTATCCTCAGGGTACTAAAGAGACCCAGTACTTC; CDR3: CASSVYPQGTKETQYF
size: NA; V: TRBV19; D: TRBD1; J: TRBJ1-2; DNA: TGTGCCAGTAGTCTATTGCGGCACAGGGGGCACTATGGCTACACCTTC; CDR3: CASSLLRHRGHYGYTF
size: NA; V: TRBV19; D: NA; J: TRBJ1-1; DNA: TGTGCCAGTAGGAACCGGCGGGGAATGAACACTGAAGCTTTCTTT; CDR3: CASRNRRGMNTEAFF
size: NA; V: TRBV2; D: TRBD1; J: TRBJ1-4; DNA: TGTGCCAGCAGTGAGGGACAGGATGAAAAACTGTTTTTT; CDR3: CASSEGQDEKLFF
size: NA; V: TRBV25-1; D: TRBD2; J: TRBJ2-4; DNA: TGTGCCAGCAGTAGACGGGTAGCGGGATCAGCCAAAAACACTCAGTACTTC; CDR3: CASSRRVAGSAKNTQYF
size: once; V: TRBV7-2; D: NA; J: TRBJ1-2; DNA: TGTGCCAGCGCCCCGAGCGTAGATTATGGCTACACCTTC; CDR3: CASAPSVDYGYTF
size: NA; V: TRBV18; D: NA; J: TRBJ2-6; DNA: TGTGCCAGCTCCCCCAGGGCCAACGTCCTGACTTTC; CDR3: CASSPRANVLTF
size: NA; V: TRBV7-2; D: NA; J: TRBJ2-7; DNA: TGTGCCAGCAGTGGCGAGACAGGTATTTCCTACGAGCAGTACTTC; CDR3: CASSGETGISYEQYF
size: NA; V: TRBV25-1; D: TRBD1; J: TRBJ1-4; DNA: TGTGCCAGCAGTGCAGGGACAGATGATCGAAAACTGTTTTTT; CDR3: CASSAGTDDRKLFF
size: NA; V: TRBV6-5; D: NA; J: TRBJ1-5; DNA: TGTGCCAGCAGTTACTCGAGGGCCTCGGGGCAGCCCCAGCATTTT; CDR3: CASSYSRASGQPQHF
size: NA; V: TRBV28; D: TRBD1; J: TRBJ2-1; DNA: TGTGCCAGCACCTTACTCCCGGGACAGGGGGGGCAGTTCTTC; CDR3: CASTLLPGQGGQFF